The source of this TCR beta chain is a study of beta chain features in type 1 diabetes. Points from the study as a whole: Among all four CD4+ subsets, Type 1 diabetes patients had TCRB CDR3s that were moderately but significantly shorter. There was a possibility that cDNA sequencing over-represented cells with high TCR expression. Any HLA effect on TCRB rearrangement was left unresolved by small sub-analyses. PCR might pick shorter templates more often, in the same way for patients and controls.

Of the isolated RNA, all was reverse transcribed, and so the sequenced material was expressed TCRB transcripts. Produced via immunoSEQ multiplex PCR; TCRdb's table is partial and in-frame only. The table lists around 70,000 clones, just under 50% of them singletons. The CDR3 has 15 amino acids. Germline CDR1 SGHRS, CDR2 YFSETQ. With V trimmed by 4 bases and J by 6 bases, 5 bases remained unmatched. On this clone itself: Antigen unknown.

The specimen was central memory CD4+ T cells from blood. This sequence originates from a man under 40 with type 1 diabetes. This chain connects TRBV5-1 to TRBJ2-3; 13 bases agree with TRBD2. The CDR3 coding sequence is TGCGCCAGCAGCCGCGGGACTAGCGGGGAGGATACGCAGTATTTT. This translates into CASSRGTSGEDTQYF.